This passage covers 32 T cell receptor beta chains from one sample sequenced in a study of Graves' ophthalmopathy and Graves' hyperthyroidism. Amplified TCR beta CDR3 regions were obtained using RNA transcripts as template. Amplification began with first-round RT-PCR using HTBI primers, then second-round multiplex PCR was performed. TCRdb called the multiplex PCR reads again in MiXCR, with one record for every CDR3 protein. The data show 680,000 or so distinct CDR3 sequences, about 20% seen once. The sample comprised peripheral blood. These receptors all stem from a woman between 18 and 30 years old with stable Graves' hyperthyroidism. Some clones in this sample may be carry-over from other donors' samples.

Many counts were recorded for this clonotype. The chain recombines TRBV9 with TRBJ1-1; possibly TRBD1 for D (5 bases). The CDR3 spans 15 residues. V was shortened by 4 bases and J by 5 bases, with 18 bases between the two germline ends. Looked up from germline, CDR1 is SGDLS and CDR2 is YYNGEE. Here the CDR3 reads CASSSEGGEKTEAFF. CDR3 in DNA: TGTGCCAGCAGCTCCGAAGGAGGGGAAAAGACTGAAGCTTTCTTT.

The chain recombines TRBV7-9 with TRBJ1-1; D is perhaps TRBD1 (6 bases). Deletions cut 4 bases from V and 7 bases from J, with 13 bases between. Germline CDR1 SEHNR, CDR2 FQNEAQ (reference sequence). There are 13 residues in the CDR3. The CDR3 DNA follows: TGTGCCAGCAGCTACCCCGGAGGGGGTGAAGCTTTCTTT. Translation gives CASSYPGGGEAFF. The variable domain in full, with the rest retrieved from reference TRBV7-9 and TRBJ1-1, is DTGVSQNPRHKITKRGQNVTFRCDPISEHNRLYWYRQTLGQGPEFLTYFQNEAQLEKSRLLSDRFSAERPKGSFSTLEIQRTEQGDSAMYLCASSYPGGGEAFFGQGTRLTVV.

This clonotype has a count of ten or more. This rearrangement joins TRBV6-1 to TRBJ1-3, with TRBD1 identical over 8 bases. Germline V gene sequence: CDR1 MNHNS, CDR2 SASEGT. The CDR3 length is 15 residues. After removal of 5 bases from V and 4 bases from J, the junction contained 7 bases not matched to a gene. This CDR3 is CASSPGQGAGNTIYF. The DNA of the CDR3 is TGTGCCAGCAGTCCCGGACAGGGAGCGGGAAACACCATATATTTT.

The J gene is TRBJ2-7, the V gene TRBV7-2; maybe TRBD1 (5 bases). The germline V and J ends were trimmed by 2 bases and 6 bases, with 8 bases remaining between them. The CDR3 spans 12 residues. Germline CDR1 SGHTA, CDR2 FQGNSA. CDR3 sequence reads: CASSLTTAEQYF. In DNA, the CDR3 is TGTGCCAGCAGCTTAACGACAGCCGAGCAGTACTTC.

This chain links TRBV7-9 with TRBJ1-3; D unclear. Germline CDR1 SEHNR, CDR2 FQNEAQ (reference sequence). The CDR3 is made up of 15 amino acids. V was clipped by 1 base and J by 4 bases, with 11 bases between them. CDR3 amino acids: CASSLGHFPGNTIYF. The CDR3 region has the DNA TGTGCCAGCAGCTTAGGGCACTTTCCCGGAAACACCATATATTTT.

This clonotype was seen many times. This chain links TRBV12-3 or TRBV12-4 with TRBJ2-5; 9 bases map to TRBD2. The CDR3 is made up of 16 amino acids. The junction had 13 bases not matched to a gene; V was cut back by 6 bases and J by 5 bases. CDR3 bases: TGTGCCAGCAGGCTTGAACATAGCGGGAGCCGGGAGACCCAGTACTTC. This translates into CASRLEHSGSRETQYF.

As concerns this clonotype: A much bigger clone sits one base away, suggesting this may be a read error. The J gene is TRBJ2-4, the V gene TRBV2; perhaps TRBD1 as D (7 bases). In germline, CDR1 is SNHLY, CDR2 FYNNEI. The CDR3 length is 10 residues. The ends were cut back, 5 bases at V and 14 bases at J, with 10 bases in the middle. The CDR3 sequence: CASSTGEEYF. The CDR3 bases are TGTGCCAGCAGTACAGGGGAGGAGTACTTC. The variable domain in full, with the rest retrieved from reference TRBV2 and TRBJ2-4, is EPEVTQTPSHQVTQMGQEVILRCVPISNHLYFYWYRQILGQKVEFLVSFYNNEISEKSEIFDDQFSVERPDGSNFTLKIRSTKLEDSAMYFCASSTGEEYFGAGTRLSVL.

V and J are TRBV25-1 and TRBJ2-2; D is unclear. The CDR3 extends over 12 amino acids. The V and J ends lost 5 bases and 5 bases respectively, with 6 bases between them. Germline V lookup: CDR1 MGHDK, CDR2 SYGVNS. CDR3 region: CASSWSTGELFF. As DNA, the CDR3 is TGTGCCAGCAGTTGGAGTACCGGGGAGCTGTTTTTT.

This clonotype was picked up many times. The chain carries TRBV6-1 and TRBJ1-5; D unresolved. This CDR3 comprises 15 residues. The ends were cut back, 0 bases at V and 7 bases at J, with 13 bases in the middle. Germline V CDR1 and CDR2: MNHNS, SASEGT. This CDR3 reads CASSEASRGGQPQHF. CDR3 sequence (DNA): TGTGCCAGCAGTGAAGCCTCACGGGGTGGCCAGCCCCAGCATTTT.

The V gene is TRBV6-5, the J gene TRBJ2-5, with TRBD2 as a possible D gene (5 bases). Germline CDR1 is MNHEY and CDR2 is SVGAGI. The CDR3 runs to 15 residues. V shed 2 bases and J shed 3 bases, with 13 bases lying between them. CDR3 coding DNA: TGTGCCAGCAGTTACGCGACTACTTTCGAAGAGACCCAGTACTTC. It specifies CASSYATTFEETQYF.

In its sample, this clonotype was seen a few times. DNA of the CDR3: TGTGCCAGCAGCCCGGGACTAGCGGGAGAGGGAATAGCCAAAAACATTCAGTACTTC. As protein: CASSPGLAGEGIAKNIQYF. The V and J genes are TRBV7-6 and TRBJ2-4; TRBD2 aligns across 14 bases. This CDR3 is built from 19 residues. CDR1 and CDR2 from the germline V gene are SGHVS and FNYEAQ. Trimming took 5 bases from V and 0 from J; bases not matched to a gene: 9.

Regarding this clonotype: Mismatch with germline at one junction end may stem from a read error. The rearrangement links TRBV9 to TRBJ2-5, with 9 bases lining up with TRBD2. Per germline, CDR1 SGDLS and CDR2 YYNGEE. The CDR3 covers 15 residues. In nucleotides, the CDR3 is TGCGCCAGCAGCTACACTAGCGGGTATATCGAGACCCAGTACTTC. This sequence encodes CASSYTSGYIETQYF.

This clonotype was seen at least ten times. V and J are TRBV28 and TRBJ2-7, with 7 bases matching TRBD1. CDR1 is MDHEN, CDR2 SYDVKM, per germline. CDR3 size: 15 residues. V lost 6 bases, J lost 1 base, and 9 bases stayed unmatched. CDR3 loop: CASSRAGTASYEQYF. The CDR3 DNA reads TGTGCCAGCAGCCGGGCCGGGACAGCATCCTACGAGCAGTACTTC.

V is TRBV12-3 or TRBV12-4 and J is TRBJ1-1; possible D gene TRBD1, 5 bases. This CDR3 has 13 residues. Between the trimmed V and J ends, which lost 5 bases and 4 bases, there was a span of 11 bases. The CDR3 reads CASSRSGTTEAFF. The CDR3, as DNA: TGTGCCAGCAGTCGTTCAGGGACCACTGAAGCTTTCTTT.

This clonotype was observed many times. The J gene is TRBJ2-4, the V gene TRBV7-9; D may be TRBD1 (6 bases). CDR3 length equals 15 residues. The ends were cut back, 3 bases at V and 3 bases at J, with 12 bases in the middle. CDR1 SEHNR and CDR2 FQNEAQ come from the germline V gene (reference sequence). CDR3 amino acids: CASSFTTGNKNIQYF. CDR3 coding DNA: TGTGCCAGCAGCTTCACTACAGGGAACAAAAACATTCAGTACTTC.

The rearrangement uses TRBV6-2 or TRBV6-3 and TRBJ1-1; the match to TRBD1 covers 12 bases. The CDR3 has 15 amino acids. With 7 bases clipped from V and 3 bases from J, the junction kept 6 bases outside the gene matches. Germline V gives CDR1 MNHEY, CDR2 SVGEGT. The CDR3 DNA sequence: TGTGCCAGCACGGGGACAGGGGGCCGGGACACTGAAGCTTTCTTT. This gives the protein CASTGTGGRDTEAFF.

This clonotype appeared many times. The rearrangement uses TRBV2 and TRBJ1-5; 7 bases are a match to TRBD1. The CDR3 covers 18 residues. V gave up 3 bases and J gave up 6 bases; unmatched junction bases: 17. Germline CDR1 reads SNHLY; CDR2 reads FYNNEI. CDR3 sequence reads: CASSDLQTGMTSGQPQHF. In nucleotides, the CDR3 is TGTGCCAGCAGTGATCTCCAGACAGGGATGACTTCGGGTCAGCCCCAGCATTTT.

This sequence joins TRBV30 and TRBJ1-2, with D unclear. The CDR3 is 13 amino acids. The germline V gene encodes CDR1 GTSNPN and CDR2 SVGIG (reference sequence). Trimming left V 0 bases short and J 11 bases short, with 16 bases between. DNA for the CDR3: TGTGCCTGGAGTGTATTACGCGAGGGCCGGTACACCTTC. Translating gives CAWSVLREGRYTF.

In this sample, this clonotype turned up a few times. J is TRBJ1-6 and V is TRBV6-5, with D maybe TRBD1 (5 bases). Trimming pared 2 bases from V and 3 bases from J, leaving 11 bases between. The CDR3 is 16 amino acids. Germline values: CDR1 MNHEY, CDR2 SVGAGI. The chain's CDR3 is CASSYLGRGYNSPLHF. In DNA, the CDR3 is TGTGCCAGCAGTTACCTGGGGAGGGGCTATAATTCACCCCTCCACTTT.

Turning to this clonotype: The junction departs from the called germline gene at one end, perhaps through a read error. The chain uses TRBV10-3 and TRBJ1-6; D is uncertain. The germline V gene has CDR1 ENHRY and CDR2 SYGVKD. The CDR3 runs to 14 residues. CDR3 coding DNA: TGTGCCAGCAGTACGGGAGGCAGCTATTCACCCCTCCACTTT. It is translated as CASSTGGSYSPLHF.

This clonotype was counted at least ten times. The gene calls are TRBV20-1 and TRBJ1-1; D possibly corresponds to TRBD1 (6 bases). The germline V gene encodes CDR1 DFQATT and CDR2 SNEGSKA (reference sequence). The length of the CDR3 is 14 residues. Trimming shortened V by 1 base and J by 1 base, and 10 bases separated the two germline ends. The CDR3 DNA sequence: TGCAGTGCTAGAGTGGGGGGCCAGAACACTGAAGCTTTCTTT. This codes for CSARVGGQNTEAFF.

The rearrangement uses TRBV6-5 and TRBJ2-6; D possibly matches TRBD1 or TRBD2 (5 bases each). This CDR3 has 21 residues. Germline V gives CDR1 MNHEY, CDR2 SVGAGI. V lost 1 base, J lost 0 bases, and 22 bases lay in between. The CDR3 DNA reads TGTGCCAGCAGTTACTTTCAGAGGGGAACCAGCCCTTTCTCTGGGGCCAACGTCCTGACTTTC. Translating it yields CASSYFQRGTSPFSGANVLTF.

This CDR3 reads CAWSVRGGDNYGYTF. CDR3 sequence (DNA): TGTGCCTGGAGTGTACGAGGGGGGGATAACTATGGCTACACCTTC. This chain links TRBV30 with TRBJ1-2; D perhaps matches TRBD1 (6 bases). CDR1 and CDR2 (germline): GTSNPN, SVGIG (reference sequence). Trimming took 0 bases from V and 1 from J, leaving 12 bases between them. The CDR3 length is 15 residues.

This clonotype has ten or more counts. The chain uses TRBV6-2 or TRBV6-3 and TRBJ1-1, with 11 bases lining up with TRBD1. Germline trimming cut 5 bases from V and 6 bases from J; bases unmatched to any gene: 8. CDR1 and CDR2 from the germline V gene are MNHEY and SVGEGT. This CDR3 region has 15 residues. CDR3 amino acids: CASSHWDRGLPEAFF. Here the CDR3 DNA reads TGTGCCAGCAGTCACTGGGACAGGGGGTTACCTGAAGCTTTCTTT.

The sample holds a few counts of this clonotype. This chain joins TRBV7-9 and TRBJ1-5; unclear D gene. Germline V gene data show CDR1 as SEHNR and CDR2 as FQNEAQ (reference sequence). V was trimmed by 6 bases and J by 2 bases, leaving 8 bases between them. The CDR3 extends over 13 amino acids. This CDR3 reads CASRKEGNQPQHF. CDR3 coding DNA: TGTGCCAGCAGAAAAGAGGGCAATCAGCCCCAGCATTTT.

This clonotype came up many times. V usage is TRBV11-1 and J usage is TRBJ1-3; no firm D call. Per germline, CDR1 SGHAT and CDR2 FQDESV (reference sequence). V lost 5 bases and J lost 0, with 14 bases in between. This CDR3 spans 16 amino acids. The CDR3 DNA follows: TGTGCCAGCAGCCCGACCCCGATGGGCTCTGGAAACACCATATATTTT. It is translated as CASSPTPMGSGNTIYF.

This clonotype was observed a few times. The chain carries TRBV7-2 and TRBJ2-5; D ambiguous. Germline V gives CDR1 SGHTA, CDR2 FQGNSA. Trimming removed 3 bases from V and 0 bases from J, with 8 bases in between. The CDR3 has 14 residues. CDR3 amino acids: CASSLPPHQETQYF. For the CDR3, the DNA is TGTGCCAGCAGCTTGCCTCCGCACCAAGAGACCCAGTACTTC.

This clonotype has a count of ten or more. The gene calls are TRBV7-6 and TRBJ1-1; 10 nucleotides align to TRBD1. Trimming took 5 bases from V and 5 from J; bases not matched to a gene: 8. The CDR3 loop spans 15 amino acids. Germline loops: CDR1 SGHVS, CDR2 FNYEAQ. The CDR3 region is CASSPTGGQGTEAFF. CDR3 bases: TGTGCCAGCAGCCCGACAGGGGGCCAGGGGACTGAAGCTTTCTTT.

The count of this clonotype is one. V usage is TRBV2 and J usage is TRBJ2-5, with a tentative D call TRBD2 (6 bases). This CDR3 region has 14 residues. Germline CDR1 SNHLY, CDR2 FYNNEI. V lost 6 bases and J lost 2, with 13 bases in between. CDR3 DNA sequence: TGTGCCAGCAGGGAGGGAGTAGGTCAAGAGACCCAGTACTTC. This encodes CASREGVGQETQYF.

This clonotype was detected ten times or more. The V and J genes are TRBV19 and TRBJ1-1; D is uncertain. This CDR3 spans 14 amino acids. Germline CDR1 and CDR2: LNHDA and SQIVND (reference sequence). With 5 bases removed from V and 2 bases from J, the gap between germline ends came to 12 bases. As DNA, the CDR3 is TGTGCCAGTAGTCCCCTGACGCACAACACTGAAGCTTTCTTT. Its translation: CASSPLTHNTEAFF.

This clonotype was picked up many times. V is TRBV12-5 and J is TRBJ1-1; D unresolved. Germline assignment: CDR1 LGHNT and CDR2 FRNRAP. Trimming removed 0 bases from V and 0 bases from J, with 11 bases in between. This CDR3 is 16 amino acids long. The CDR3 nucleotides are TGTGCTAGTGGTTTGGTAATAGGGCAAATGAACACTGAAGCTTTCTTT. The encoded protein is CASGLVIGQMNTEAFF.

This rearrangement joins TRBV20-1 to TRBJ1-6; a weak D match, TRBD1 (6 bases). The germline V gene encodes CDR1 DFQATT and CDR2 SNEGSKA (reference sequence). CDR3 length equals 11 residues. The ends were cut back, 6 bases at V and 15 bases at J, with 15 bases in the middle. The CDR3 bases are TGCAGTGCGAGGGACACCTGGGTCCTCCACTTT. It translates to CSARDTWVLHF.